One and the same sample provided the 7 T cell receptor beta chains below, sequenced in a study of blood T cells in healthy people across ages. PCR was performed a second time for about 7 to 11 cycles using a sample-barcoded 5' primer and a J-beta primer mix. One entry per CDR3 protein results from TCRdb running MiXCR on the 5' RACE reads. The sample includes 700,000 or so distinct CDR3 sequences, around 41% seen only once; the top ten take approximately 29%. The sample consisted of blood. All receptors derive from a man aged 80 or over in good health.

The chain couples TRBV27 to TRBJ2-5; D gene unclear. This CDR3 comprises 15 residues. Deletions cut 5 bases from V and 0 bases from J, with 13 bases between. In germline, CDR1 is MNHEY, CDR2 SMNVEV (reference sequence). CDR3 bases: TGTGCCAGCAGTCCCAACCCGGAGTACCAAGAGACCCAGTACTTC. It specifies CASSPNPEYQETQYF.

This clonotype was observed a handful of times. The rearrangement links TRBV6-1 to TRBJ1-2; D unclear. CDR1 and CDR2 from the germline V gene are MNHNS and SASEGT. V lost 4 bases, J lost 5 bases, and 5 bases lay in between. CDR3 length equals 11 residues. Written as DNA, the CDR3 is TGTGCCAGCAGTGTTGCGTATGGCTACACCTTC. It specifies CASSVAYGYTF.

V and J are TRBV25-1 and TRBJ1-2, with D tentatively TRBD1 (6 bases). The CDR3 covers 12 residues. From germline, CDR1 is MGHDK and CDR2 SYGVNS. With 5 bases removed from V and 6 bases from J, the gap between germline ends came to 10 bases. Here the CDR3 reads CASSQGRNGYTF. As DNA, the CDR3 is TGTGCCAGCAGTCAGGGGAGGAATGGCTACACCTTC.

Concerning this clonotype: Possible read error: a much larger clone is one base away. The chain recombines TRBV20-1 with TRBJ2-7; 11 nucleotides line up with TRBD2. Germline values: CDR1 DFQATT, CDR2 SNEGSKA (reference sequence). The CDR3 has 14 amino acids. Here the CDR3 DNA reads TGCAGTGCTACTAGCGGGGGGCCGCCCTACGAGCGGTACTTC. The encoded protein is CSATSGGPPYERYF.

The CDR3 here is CSARVGGSGEAQYF. The CDR3 DNA follows: TGCAGTGCTAGAGTGGGCGGGAGTGGGGAGGCCCAGTACTTC. The chain carries TRBV20-1 and TRBJ2-7, with TRBD2 matching 7 bases. Germline lookup yields CDR1 DFQATT and CDR2 SNEGSKA (reference sequence). The CDR3 spans 14 residues. Trimming at V came to 1 base and at J to 10 bases, leaving 13 bases not matched to a gene.

This clonotype appeared a few times. The chain recombines TRBV7-2 with TRBJ2-7; TRBD1 aligns across 12 bases. The CDR3 runs 17 residues. Germline V lookup: CDR1 SGHTA, CDR2 FQGNSA. Trimming cost V 5 bases and J 4 bases; bases outside gene matches: 12. In DNA form, the CDR3 reads TGTGCCAGCAGCACTGGGACAGGGGGCGTCGGGAGGTACGAGCAGTACTTC. It specifies CASSTGTGGVGRYEQYF.

In this sample, this clonotype turned up many times. The chain recombines TRBV29-1 with TRBJ2-7; 8 bases agree with TRBD1. This CDR3 contains 14 residues. J lost 4 bases, V lost 2 bases, and 7 bases had no gene match. CDR1 is SQVTM, CDR2 ANQGSEA, per germline. Here the CDR3 DNA reads TGCAGCGTTGAATCAGGGGGCAAACCTTACGAGCAGTACTTC. Translating it yields CSVESGGKPYEQYF.